These T cell receptor beta chains were read from a single sample in a study of blood T cell repertoires in COVID-19. The method was immunoSEQ multiplex PCR; TCRdb's version includes in-frame clones alone and lacks a portion of them. The table records more than 350,000 clones, 80% to 90% of them present only once. The source material was PBMCs or T cells enriched from blood (not recorded which). The receptor set was obtained from a woman aged 45-65 years who had recovered from COVID-19. The CDR3 runs from the conserved cysteine through the conserved F or W. The D gene is left open where the match is weak. Size values are once, few and many counts, or a class for expanded clones, and some rows have none.

TRBV4-1,-,-,TRBJ2-5,CASSQGLVRETQYF,TGCGCCAGCAGCCAAGGATTGGTTCGGGAGACCCAGTACTTC
TRBV4-2,-,-,TRBJ1-1,CASSQDAGNTEAFF,TGTGCCAGCAGCCAAGACGCGGGGAACACTGAAGCTTTCTTT
TRBV19,-,-,TRBJ2-7,CATGQPGPYEQYF,TGTGCCACGGGACAACCTGGTCCCTACGAGCAGTACTTC
TRBV7-2,-,TRBD1,TRBJ2-1,CASSLGQGARYEQFF,TGTGCCAGCAGCTTAGGACAGGGGGCGCGGTATGAGCAGTTCTTC
TRBV12-2,-,-,TRBJ1-1,CASRRQGEGTEAFF,TGTGCAAGTCGCCGACAGGGAGAGGGCACTGAAGCTTTCTTT
TRBV29-1,-,-,TRBJ1-1,CSAALQANTEAFF,TGCAGCGCCGCCTTACAGGCGAACACTGAAGCTTTCTTT
TRBV5-1,-,TRBD1,TRBJ1-2,CASSRTGAILRGPGYGYTF,TGCGCCAGCAGCAGGACAGGGGCTATCCTCCGGGGGCCGGGGTATGGCTACACCTTC
TRBV11-2,-,-,TRBJ2-7,CASSSHREGGQYF,TGTGCCAGCAGCTCCCACAGGGAAGGAGGGCAGTACTTC
TRBV27,-,-,TRBJ1-6,CASGRENSPLHF,TGTGCCAGCGGGAGGGAAAATTCACCCCTCCACTTT
TRBV28,-,TRBD2,TRBJ2-3,CASSPSGDSTDTQYF,TGTGCCAGCAGCCCGAGCGGGGACAGCACAGATACGCAGTATTTT
TRBV2,-,TRBD2,TRBJ2-2,CASNSGRGLTGELFF,TGTGCCAGCAATTCAGGGCGGGGGTTAACCGGGGAGCTGTTTTTT
TRBV13,-,TRBD1,TRBJ2-1,CASSPDRGGYNEQFF,TGTGCCAGCAGCCCCGACAGGGGAGGATACAATGAGCAGTTCTTC
TRBV30,-,TRBD2,TRBJ2-2,CAWSMGGTGELFF,TGTGCCTGGAGTATGGGAGGGACCGGGGAGCTGTTTTTT
TRBV7-9,-,-,TRBJ1-3,CVLGPSGNTIYF,TGTGTTTTGGGGCCCTCTGGAAACACCATATATTTT
TRBV5-1,-,-,TRBJ1-6,CASSFGNSPLHF,TGCGCCAGCAGCTTCGGGAATTCACCCCTCCACTTT
TRBV4-1,-,TRBD1,TRBJ1-4,CASSQGDRGWSEKLFF,TGCGCCAGCAGCCAAGGGGACAGGGGTTGGAGTGAAAAACTGTTTTTT
TRBV28,-,-,TRBJ1-2,CASSLWRAPVYGYTF,TGTGCCAGCAGTCTATGGAGGGCCCCAGTCTATGGCTACACCTTC
TRBV7-2,once,TRBD1,TRBJ1-2,CASSSTLNRGHGYTF,TGTGCCAGCAGCTCGACGTTAAACAGGGGGCATGGCTACACCTTC
TRBV11-1,-,-,TRBJ1-1,CASSRDRMNTEAFF,TGTGCCAGCAGTCGCGACAGGATGAACACTGAAGCTTTCTTT
TRBV15,-,-,TRBJ2-1,CATSRGGSALRNAQFF,TGTGCCACCAGCAGGGGAGGAAGCGCACTCAGAAATGCGCAGTTCTTC
TRBV2,-,-,TRBJ2-5,CASSEAWVAETQYF,TGTGCCAGCAGTGAAGCTTGGGTAGCCGAGACCCAGTACTTC
TRBV7-2,-,TRBD1,TRBJ2-7,CASSPDRAPYEQYF,TGTGCCAGCAGCCCGGACAGGGCACCCTACGAGCAGTACTTC
TRBV5-6,-,TRBD1,TRBJ1-1,CASSLNRGYTEAFF,TGTGCCAGCAGCTTGAACAGGGGGTATACTGAAGCTTTCTTT
TRBV4-3,-,TRBD1,TRBJ2-1,CASSQVQGINEQFF,TGCGCCAGCAGCCAAGTACAGGGGATAAATGAGCAGTTCTTC
TRBV3-1/TRBV3-2,-,TRBD1,TRBJ1-4,CASSQGDSENEKLFF,TGTGCCAGCAGCCAAGGGGACAGCGAGAATGAAAAACTGTTTTTT
TRBV28,-,-,TRBJ2-1,CASRGQGWRNEQFF,TGTGCCAGTCGAGGCCAGGGTTGGCGAAATGAGCAGTTCTTC
TRBV6-2/TRBV6-3,-,-,TRBJ1-5,CASSHRRELNQPQHF,TGTGCCAGCAGCCACAGACGAGAGCTCAATCAGCCCCAGCATTTT
TRBV19,-,-,TRBJ2-2,CASSIDSTGAGELFF,TGTGCCAGTAGTATAGATAGTACCGGGGCCGGGGAGCTGTTTTTT
TRBV29-1,-,-,TRBJ2-7,CSVADSTYEQYF,TGCAGCGTTGCGGACAGCACCTACGAGCAGTACTTC
TRBV4-2,few,TRBD2,TRBJ2-1,CASSPRTGGDNEQFF,TGTGCCAGCAGCCCACGTACGGGGGGGGACAATGAGCAGTTCTTC
TRBV7-2,-,-,TRBJ2-6,CASSLQPISSGANVLTF,TGTGCCAGCAGCTTACAACCTATCTCCTCTGGGGCCAACGTCCTGACTTTC
TRBV6-5,-,TRBD2,TRBJ2-2,CASGHGGGTGELFF,TGTGCCAGCGGTCACGGGGGGGGCACCGGGGAGCTGTTTTTT
TRBV27,-,TRBD1,TRBJ1-2,CASSLLGTGQAGYGYTF,TGTGCCAGCAGTTTGTTAGGGACAGGGCAGGCCGGGTACGGCTACACCTTC
TRBV27,-,-,TRBJ2-7,CASSLSLQAAYEQYF,TGTGCCAGCAGTTTATCCTTACAGGCCGCCTACGAGCAGTACTTC
TRBV18,-,-,TRBJ1-4,CASSRRGGEDEKLFF,TGTGCCAGCTCACGACGCGGGGGAGAAGACGAAAAACTGTTTTTT
TRBV13,-,-,TRBJ1-1,CASSLGAGANTEAFF,TGTGCCAGCAGTTTAGGGGCAGGGGCGAACACTGAAGCTTTCTTT
TRBV5-1,-,-,TRBJ1-1,CASSPEGTRGNTEAFF,TGCGCCAGCAGCCCGGAAGGAACGCGGGGGAACACTGAAGCTTTCTTT
TRBV7-3,-,-,TRBJ2-1,CASSLTKRVASEQFF,TGTGCCAGCAGCTTAACCAAGCGGGTAGCAAGCGAGCAGTTCTTC
TRBV7-9,-,-,TRBJ2-7,CASRGDNSYEQYF,TGTGCCAGCAGGGGGGACAACTCCTACGAGCAGTACTTC
TRBV7-9,-,-,TRBJ1-6,CASSLDRDSPLHF,TGTGCCAGCAGCTTAGACAGGGATTCACCCCTCCACTTT
TRBV27,once,TRBD1,TRBJ1-2,CASSGRQGVYGYTF,TGTGCCAGCAGTGGCCGACAGGGGGTCTATGGCTACACCTTC
TRBV12-5,-,-,TRBJ2-2,CASGSVGGSGELFF,TGTGCTAGTGGTTCGGTGGGGGGATCCGGGGAGCTGTTTTTT
TRBV7-9,-,-,TRBJ2-5,CASSLDTTQETQYF,TGTGCCAGCAGCTTAGACACGACACAAGAGACCCAGTACTTC
TRBV30,-,-,TRBJ1-2,CAWAGGDYGYTF,TGTGCCTGGGCGGGGGGCGACTATGGCTACACCTTC
TRBV12-2,-,-,TRBJ2-3,CASRLKFWRRMTKRTSTDTQYF,TGTGCAAGTCGCTTAAAATTTTGGCGGAGAATGACCAAACGAACTAGCACAGATACGCAGTATTTT
TRBV11-2,-,-,TRBJ1-6,CASSHREYNSPLHF,TGTGCCAGCAGCCACAGGGAATATAATTCACCCCTCCACTTT
TRBV19,-,TRBD2,TRBJ2-2,CASKLFGAGGNTGELFF,TGTGCCAGTAAACTTTTTGGGGCGGGGGGTAACACCGGGGAGCTGTTTTTT
TRBV20-1,-,-,TRBJ1-1,CSASYQSTEAFF,TGCAGTGCTAGTTATCAGTCGACTGAAGCTTTCTTT
TRBV28,-,TRBD1,TRBJ2-5,CASFSHRTGEETQYF,TGTGCCAGCTTTTCCCACCGGACAGGGGAAGAGACCCAGTACTTC
TRBV25-1,-,-,TRBJ1-2,CASSSGKNYGYTF,TGTGCCAGCAGTTCCGGGAAGAACTATGGCTACACCTTC
TRBV28,-,-,TRBJ2-5,CASRNFLSETQYF,TGTGCCAGCAGGAACTTCTTATCAGAGACCCAGTACTTC